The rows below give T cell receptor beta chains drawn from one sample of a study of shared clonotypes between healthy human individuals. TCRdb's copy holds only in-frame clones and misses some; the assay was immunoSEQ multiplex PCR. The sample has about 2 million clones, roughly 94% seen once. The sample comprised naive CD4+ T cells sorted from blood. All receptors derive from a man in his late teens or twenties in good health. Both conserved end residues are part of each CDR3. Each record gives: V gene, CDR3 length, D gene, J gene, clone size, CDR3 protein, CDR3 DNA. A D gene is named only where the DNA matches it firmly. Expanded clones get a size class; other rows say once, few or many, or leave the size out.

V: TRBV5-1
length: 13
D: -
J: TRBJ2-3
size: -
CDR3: CASSLDGWVTQYF
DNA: TGCGCCAGCAGCTTGGACGGCTGGGTTACGCAGTATTTT

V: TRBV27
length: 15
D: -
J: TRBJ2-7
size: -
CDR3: CASSLFRGDPYEQYF
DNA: TGTGCCAGCAGTTTATTTCGCGGGGACCCCTACGAGCAGTACTTC

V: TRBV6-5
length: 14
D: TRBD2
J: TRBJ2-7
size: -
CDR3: CASKVGLAGDEQYF
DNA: TGTGCCAGCAAAGTGGGACTAGCGGGAGACGAGCAGTACTTC

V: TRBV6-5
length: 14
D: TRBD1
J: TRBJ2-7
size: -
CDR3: CASTRGQGGYEQYF
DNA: TGTGCCAGCACCAGAGGACAGGGAGGCTACGAGCAGTACTTC

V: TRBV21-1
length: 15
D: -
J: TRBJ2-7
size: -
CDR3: CASSKGAGSSYEQYF
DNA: TGTGCCAGCAGCAAAGGGGCAGGGAGCTCCTACGAGCAGTACTTC

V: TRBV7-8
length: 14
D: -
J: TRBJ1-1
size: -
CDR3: CASSLVGGETEAFF
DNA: TGTGCCAGCAGCTTAGTGGGGGGGGAGACTGAAGCTTTCTTT

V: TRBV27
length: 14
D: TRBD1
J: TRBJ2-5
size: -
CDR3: CASRGTALQETQYF
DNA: TGTGCCAGCAGGGGGACAGCTCTCCAAGAGACCCAGTACTTC

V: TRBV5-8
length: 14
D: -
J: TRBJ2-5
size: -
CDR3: CASSWRRIQETQYF
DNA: TGTGCCAGCAGCTGGCGGAGGATCCAAGAGACCCAGTACTTC

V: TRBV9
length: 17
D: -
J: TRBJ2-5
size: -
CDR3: CASSVAAVFSIQETQYF
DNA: TGTGCCAGCAGCGTAGCAGCGGTGTTTAGTATCCAAGAGACCCAGTACTTC

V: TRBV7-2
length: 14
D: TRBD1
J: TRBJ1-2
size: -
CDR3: CASSWDRGPYGYTF
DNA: TGTGCCAGCAGCTGGGACAGGGGTCCTTATGGCTACACCTTC

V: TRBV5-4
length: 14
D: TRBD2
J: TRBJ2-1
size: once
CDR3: CASSSGTNVNEQFF
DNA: TGTGCCAGCAGCTCCGGGACTAACGTCAATGAGCAGTTCTTC

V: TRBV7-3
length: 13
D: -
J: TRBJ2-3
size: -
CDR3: CASSSTAGDTQYF
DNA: TGTGCCAGCAGCTCCACCGCTGGGGATACGCAGTATTTT

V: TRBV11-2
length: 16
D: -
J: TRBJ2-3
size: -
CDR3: CASSLVGSPSTDTQYF
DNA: TGTGCCAGCAGCTTAGTCGGGAGTCCTAGCACAGATACGCAGTATTTT

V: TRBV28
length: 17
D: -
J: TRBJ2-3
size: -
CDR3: CASTAGGEVWSTDTQYF
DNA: TGTGCCAGCACCGCAGGTGGGGAAGTGTGGAGCACAGATACGCAGTATTTT

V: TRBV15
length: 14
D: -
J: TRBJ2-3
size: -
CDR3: CATSKRDSTDTQYF
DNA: TGTGCCACCAGCAAAAGGGACAGCACAGATACGCAGTATTTT

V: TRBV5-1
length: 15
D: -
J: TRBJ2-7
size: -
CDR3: CASSLAPGAGDEQYF
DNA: TGCGCCAGCAGCTTGGCCCCAGGGGCAGGCGACGAGCAGTACTTC

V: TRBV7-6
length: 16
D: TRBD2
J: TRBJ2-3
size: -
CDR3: CASSLALAGATDTQYF
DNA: TGTGCCAGCAGCTTAGCACTAGCGGGGGCCACAGATACGCAGTATTTT

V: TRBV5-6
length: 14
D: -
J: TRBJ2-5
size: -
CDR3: CASSLVGVQETQYF
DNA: TGTGCCAGCAGCTTGGTTGGGGTCCAAGAGACCCAGTACTTC

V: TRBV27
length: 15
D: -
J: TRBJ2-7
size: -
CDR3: CASSLWTGLSYEQYF
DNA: TGTGCCAGCAGTTTATGGACCGGACTTTCCTACGAGCAGTACTTC

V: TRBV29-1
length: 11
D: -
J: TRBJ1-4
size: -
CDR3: CSVEQGEKLFF
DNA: TGCAGCGTTGAACAGGGGGAAAAACTGTTTTTT

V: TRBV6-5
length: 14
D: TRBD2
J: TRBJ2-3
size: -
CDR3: CASSPSGGTDTQYF
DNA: TGTGCCAGCAGCCCAAGCGGGGGCACAGATACGCAGTATTTT

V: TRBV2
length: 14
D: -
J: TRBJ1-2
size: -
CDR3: CASTSFFANYGYTF
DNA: TGTGCCAGCACCTCCTTCTTCGCCAACTATGGCTACACCTTC

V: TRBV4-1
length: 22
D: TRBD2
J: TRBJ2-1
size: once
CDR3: CASSQEGVLGLAGGHGYNEQFF
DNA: TGCGCCAGCAGCCAAGAAGGCGTGCTTGGACTAGCGGGGGGGCATGGCTACAATGAGCAGTTCTTC